These 4 T cell receptor beta chains originate from one sample sequenced in a study of T cells after yellow fever vaccination. TCRdb re-derived calls from the 5' RACE reads in MiXCR, one entry per CDR3 protein. Here the sample spans hundreds of thousands of distinct CDR3 sequences, roughly 14% being singletons. The source material was PBMCs, sampled on the day of the yellow fever booster vaccination. These receptor sequences come from a man aged 25 to 40 who received the YFV17D yellow fever vaccine.

This chain uses TRBV7-8 with TRBJ1-1, with a tentative D call TRBD1 (5 bases). Per germline, CDR1 SGHVS and CDR2 FQNEAQ. Trimming left V 3 bases short and J 1 base short, with 15 bases between. The CDR3 has 16 amino acids. CDR3 sequence (DNA): TGTGCCAGCAGCTTTCTACTCGGGGGAACGAACACTGAAGCTTTCTTT. As protein: CASSFLLGGTNTEAFF.

The chain links TRBV4-2 to TRBJ2-7; no reliable D call. V was shortened by 2 bases and J by 0 bases, with 11 bases between the two germline ends. Germline V gives CDR1 LGHNA, CDR2 YNFKEQ. The CDR3 loop spans 15 amino acids. The CDR3 is CASSQTALPSYEQYF. CDR3 DNA sequence: TGTGCCAGCAGCCAAACAGCCCTCCCCTCCTACGAGCAGTACTTC.

CDR3 residues: CASSPPGQEGEKLFF. CDR3 nucleotide sequence: TGTGCCAGCAGCCCGCCGGGACAGGAAGGTGAAAAACTGTTTTTT. The chain combines TRBV5-6 with TRBJ1-4; 8 bases agree with TRBD1. Trimming removed 4 bases from V and 7 bases from J; junction bases left unmatched: 9. Germline V gene sequence: CDR1 SGHDT, CDR2 YYEEEE. CDR3 size: 15 residues.

The chain carries TRBV20-1 and TRBJ2-5, with TRBD2 matching over 8 bases. After removal of 2 bases from V and 1 base from J, the junction contained 9 bases not matched to a gene. Germline V gives CDR1 DFQATT, CDR2 SNEGSKA (reference sequence). This CDR3 region has 16 residues. This CDR3 reads CSARHSGSPLQETQYF. CDR3 nucleotide sequence: TGCAGTGCTAGACACAGCGGGAGTCCGCTCCAAGAGACCCAGTACTTC.